Here is one T cell receptor (beta chain) with its context. The antigen it recognizes is unknown. Per-nucleotide qualities are absent, and no much larger clonotype sits a single base away. The data belong to a study of blood T cell repertoires in COVID-19 (dated by TCRdb to the early 2020s). Concerning the study at large: The collaborator samples originated in the United States, Italy and Spain and spanned the acute and convalescent phases of COVID-19. The prospective study material was composed of cDNA or gDNA derived from T cells, B-cell-depleted T cells, or PBMCs. Subjects who had been exposed to COVID-19, were actively infected with it, or had recovered from it provided the deeply sampled blood TCRbeta repertoires that made up the dataset. The repertoires were made available in a free public database intended to serve as a resource for research on the immune response to SARS-CoV-2. The samples were drawn from the first 160 participants of the ongoing ImmuneRACE study and from 1,254 subjects provided by 6 global collaborators. A de-identified subject ID, COVID-19 status, age in years and sex were almost always included in the sample metadata. Where HLA class I and class II types were available, the types were taken from metadata supplied by the sample provider, not from assay-based typing.

The CDR3 measures 12 amino acids from cysteine to phenylalanine. CDR3 DNA only is kept here, 36 bases in frame from base 1. The V end loses 2 bases and the J end loses 6 bases, and a stretch of 8 bases separates them. Via the germline V gene (reference sequence), CDR1 is MNHEY and CDR2 SMNVEV. Participants in the prospective study were aged about 18 to 100 years, lived in under 30 United States geographic areas, and enrolled through a virtual design. In the prospective study, participants were assigned to cohorts based on the clinical history participants reported in a screening survey and a study questionnaire. Recovered participants in ImmuneRACE Cohort 3 were defined by two consecutive negative NP/OP PCR tests, clearance by a healthcare professional, or resolution of symptoms. In the prospective study, mobile phlebotomists collected whole blood, serum and a nasopharyngeal or oropharyngeal swab from each participant. Over a roughly 2-month period, participants in the prospective study had the option of providing additional blood draws and questionnaires. Blood samples from the prospective study were shipped frozen or at room temperature prior to DNA extraction.

TCRbeta CDR3 regions were amplified from genomic DNA by means of the immunoSEQ Assay, a bias-controlled multiplex PCR. In the original analysis: The number of nucleated cells in each sample was estimated from the amplification of reference gene primers within the assay. Sequence reads were collapsed and filtered to measure the absolute abundance of every unique TCRbeta CDR3 rearrangement. For each sample, productive Simpson clonality was calculated as the square root of Simpson's diversity index over productive rearrangements. The source is immuneACCESS, and TCRdb retained only in-frame sequences with V and J called. Part of the clones is not carried over; for the studies checked, unresolved V genes explain less than half of this, and the remainder is unexplained. V, J and clone size reflect that table, while D and trimming were determined from the DNA. For this sample there are about 270,000 clones; over 75% appear just once. The top ten clonotypes cover over 2% of the sample.

The full study reports these points: The amount of clinical and demographic metadata varied by source and participant and was provided uncurated.

This receptor was taken from a woman aged 18 to 35 who had recovered from COVID-19. Sequencing used PBMCs or T cells enriched from blood (not recorded which). The chain couples TRBV27 to TRBJ2-7; perhaps TRBD2 is the D gene, with 5 bases matching. The CDR3 amino acid sequence is: CASSLTGVEQYF. The DNA is as follows: TGTGCCAGCAGTTTAACCGGGGTCGAGCAGTACTTC.